This entry features one T cell receptor beta chain sequence. Its target is not known. The sample belongs to a study of T cell responses to AZD1222 COVID-19 vaccine. Broader study findings: It was only six AZD1222 recipients who were seropositive at baseline.

Germline lookup yields CDR1 MDHEN and CDR2 SYDVKM. The V end was cut by 6 bases, the J end by 4 bases, with 16 bases between. The CDR3 length is 15 residues. The repertoire was sequenced with immunoSEQ multiplex PCR; TCRdb's copy has only in-frame clones and lacks some. In the table there are about 110,000 clones, 92% of which are singletons. The receptor comes from an adult who received the AZD1222 COVID-19 vaccine. The rearrangement links TRBV28 to TRBJ1-5; no clear D gene. The sequenced sample was peripheral blood, obtained 28 days after the second AZD1222 dose. The CDR3 sequence is CASSPEPGGNQPQHF. Written as DNA, the CDR3 is TGTGCCAGCAGCCCGGAACCCGGCGGTAATCAGCCCCAGCATTTT.